These 10 T cell receptor beta chains were all obtained from the same sample, sequenced in a study of long-term antiretroviral therapy in people with HIV. Sequencing used immunoSEQ v3.0 at survey level. Produced via immunoSEQ multiplex PCR; TCRdb's table is partial and in-frame only. The repertoire consists of some 23,000 clones, with approximately 76% occurring once and the leading ten covering around 11%. Here the sequenced sample was unsorted PBMCs, taken 1.1 years before starting antiretroviral therapy. These receptors all come from a woman aged 35 to 49 with HIV.

This clone was seen once. This chain joins TRBV7-9 and TRBJ2-7, with D tentatively TRBD1 or TRBD2 (5 bases each). This CDR3 comprises 13 residues. Looked up from germline, CDR1 is SEHNR and CDR2 is FQNEAQ (reference sequence). V lost 5 bases and J lost 4, with 12 bases in between. CDR3 in amino acids: CASSRGANYEQYF. DNA for the CDR3: TGTGCCAGCAGCCGAGGGGCTAATTACGAGCAGTACTTC.

The chain carries TRBV7-2 and TRBJ1-6; D not resolved. Trimming took 6 bases from V and 2 from J, leaving 8 bases between them. CDR3 length: 14 residues. CDR1 is SGHTA, CDR2 FQGNSA, per germline. CDR3 coding DNA: TGTGCCAGCAGTTCCGGGGCCTATAATTCACCCCTCCACTTT. Protein product: CASSSGAYNSPLHF.

J is TRBJ2-2 and V is TRBV11-3; the D is unclear. CDR1 and CDR2 (germline): SGHNT, YENEEA. Trimming stripped 4 bases from V and 2 bases from J, with 5 bases between. The CDR3 covers 13 residues. The CDR3, as DNA: TGTGCCAGCAGCTCGGAAAACACCGGGGAGCTGTTTTTT. The encoded protein is CASSSENTGELFF.

This clone occurred a few times. The chain recombines TRBV28 with TRBJ1-2, with D perhaps TRBD1 (5 bases). CDR3 length equals 13 residues. Germline CDR1 is MDHEN and CDR2 is SYDVKM. Trimming left V 5 bases short and J 2 bases short, with 9 bases between. CDR3 in DNA: TGTGCCAGCAGTGGGGGGGTCAACTATGGCTACACCTTC. It translates to CASSGGVNYGYTF.

This clone showed up just once. The chain joins TRBV19 to TRBJ1-5; D is ambiguous. The CDR3 extends over 14 amino acids. CDR1 and CDR2 (germline): LNHDA, SQIVND (reference sequence). The ends were cut back, 6 bases at V and 0 bases at J, with 9 bases in the middle. CDR3: CASRITSSNQPQHF. The CDR3 region has the DNA TGTGCCAGTAGGATAACAAGTAGCAATCAGCCCCAGCATTTT.

The chain recombines TRBV6-1 with TRBJ1-2; 7 positions match TRBD1. Germline V lookup: CDR1 MNHNS, CDR2 SASEGT. Losses at the gene ends were 1 base for V and 4 bases for J; bases not matched to a gene: 3. The CDR3 is made up of 14 amino acids. In nucleotides, the CDR3 is TGTGCCAGCAGTGAAGAGGGGACAGCCTATGGCTACACCTTC. Translated, it gives CASSEEGTAYGYTF.

The gene calls are TRBV2 and TRBJ2-7; D not certain. V was clipped by 1 base and J by 9 bases, with 16 bases between them. Germline V lookup: CDR1 SNHLY, CDR2 FYNNEI. The CDR3 has 14 residues. In DNA form, the CDR3 reads TGTGCCAGCAGTGAAGGGGTCCCGCCGGTCGCGCAGTACTTC. This sequence encodes CASSEGVPPVAQYF.

The genes are TRBV27 and TRBJ2-2; 8 positions match TRBD2. The CDR3 is made up of 15 amino acids. CDR1 is MNHEY, CDR2 SMNVEV, per germline (reference sequence). V lost 6 bases and J lost 0; bases outside the gene matches: 3. The chain's CDR3 is CASRLRGANTGELFF. The CDR3, as DNA: TGTGCCAGCAGATTGCGGGGGGCGAACACCGGGGAGCTGTTTTTT.

The chain employs TRBV7-2 and TRBJ2-7, with D uncertain. The V gene lost 5 bases and the J gene lost 2 bases, with 4 bases spanning the gap. CDR3 length: 11 amino acids. Germline CDR1 reads SGHTA; CDR2 reads FQGNSA. The CDR3 DNA is TGTGCCAGCAGCCCTGCCTACGAGCAGTACTTC. Protein: CASSPAYEQYF.

The rearrangement joins TRBV4-1 to TRBJ1-1; D may be TRBD1 (5 bases). Trimming cost V 0 bases and J 3 bases, with 14 bases left between them. This CDR3 has 16 residues. Per germline, CDR1 MGHRA and CDR2 YSYEKL. The CDR3 sequence: CASSQDGTTWDTEAFF. The CDR3, as DNA: TGCGCCAGCAGCCAAGATGGGACGACCTGGGACACTGAAGCTTTCTTT.